This T cell receptor (beta chain) originates from a study of molecular identifiers for immune sequencing clone quantification. This clonotype was seen many times. This CDR3 is built from 13 residues. Deletions cut 9 bases from V and 3 bases from J, with 12 bases between. Germline V gives CDR1 MNHEY, CDR2 SMNVEV (reference sequence). MiXCR was run by TCRdb on the PCR reads, yielding one entry per CDR3 protein. Among about 40,000 distinct CDR3 sequences, nearly 25% were seen once, and the ten largest hold around 1%. This receptor was taken from a human donor in good health. Some libraries in this study had Jurkat cell RNA spiked in. Sequenced material: naive CD8+ T cells from blood, with Jurkat cell RNA spiked in. Subset meaning: FACS-sorted CD8+CD4-CCR7+CD45RA+ naive T cells. V usage is TRBV27 and J usage is TRBJ1-5; possibly TRBD1 for D (6 bases). DNA for the CDR3: TGTGCCAGTGGTACAGGGAACAATCAGCCCCAGCATTTT. It yields the protein CASGTGNNQPQHF.